Sequencing of this TCR beta chain was carried out in a study of T cells expressing NK-cell markers. Study as a whole: Obtained from sorted CD3+CD56+NKG2C+, CD3+CD56+NKG2C- and CD3+CD56-NKG2C+ T cells were the TCR beta repertoires. HCMV seropositivity marked most of the eight sequenced donors; one was seronegative.

The CDR3 consists of 14 residues. Germline CDR1 SEHNR, CDR2 FQNEAQ (reference sequence). Using the 5' RACE reads, TCRdb records one entry per CDR3 protein without DNA. This repertoire includes hundreds of thousands of distinct CDR3 sequences. The receptor was derived from a man aged 18 to 29 in good health. Source material: blood T cells: a sorted CD56 or NKG2C T cell subset, CD4+ or CD8+ T cells, or bulk PBMC T cells (not recorded which). J is TRBJ2-3 and V is TRBV7-9; absent DNA, TCRdb's TRBD1 call cannot be checked. This CDR3 reads CASSFGGTTDTQYF.